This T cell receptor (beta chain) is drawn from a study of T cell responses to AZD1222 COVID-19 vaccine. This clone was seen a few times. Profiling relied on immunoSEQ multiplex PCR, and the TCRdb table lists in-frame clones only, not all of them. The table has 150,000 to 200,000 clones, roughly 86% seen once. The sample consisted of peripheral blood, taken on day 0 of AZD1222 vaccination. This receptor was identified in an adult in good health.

The CDR3 nucleotides are TGTGCCACCAGTGCCAGGACAGCAGCCTACGAGCAGTACTTC. Its protein is CATSARTAAYEQYF. The rearrangement uses TRBV24-1 and TRBJ2-7; D might be TRBD1 (6 bases). Trimming removed 5 bases from V and 2 bases from J, with 12 bases in between. Looked up from germline, CDR1 is KGHDR and CDR2 is SFDVKD. The CDR3 length is 14 residues.